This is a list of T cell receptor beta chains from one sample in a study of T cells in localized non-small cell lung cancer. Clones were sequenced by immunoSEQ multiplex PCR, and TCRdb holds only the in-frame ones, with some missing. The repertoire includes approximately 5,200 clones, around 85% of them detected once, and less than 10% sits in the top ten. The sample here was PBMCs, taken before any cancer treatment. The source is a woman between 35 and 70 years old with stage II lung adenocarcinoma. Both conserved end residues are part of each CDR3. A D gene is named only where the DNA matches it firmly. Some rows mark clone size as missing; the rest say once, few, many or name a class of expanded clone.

CDR3 protein: CAISENETGELFF
CDR3 DNA: TGTGCCATCAGTGAGAATGAGACCGGGGAGCTGTTTTTT
J gene: TRBJ2-2
clone size: .
D gene: .
V gene: TRBV10-3

CDR3 protein: CASSVVRKEREDF
CDR3 DNA: TGTGCCAGCAGCGTAGTCCGTAAAGAGCGGGAAGACTTC
J gene: TRBJ2-5
clone size: .
D gene: TRBD2
V gene: TRBV9

CDR3 protein: CASSIKANTEAFF
CDR3 DNA: TGTGCCAGCAGCATAAAGGCGAACACTGAAGCTTTCTTT
J gene: TRBJ1-1
clone size: .
D gene: .
V gene: TRBV2

CDR3 protein: CASTRQADTEAFF
CDR3 DNA: TGCGCCAGCACCCGACAGGCTGACACTGAAGCTTTCTTT
J gene: TRBJ1-1
clone size: .
D gene: .
V gene: TRBV10-2

CDR3 protein: CASTGTSGLWGSDEQFF
CDR3 DNA: TGTGCCAGTACCGGGACTAGCGGGCTTTGGGGTAGTGATGAGCAGTTCTTC
J gene: TRBJ2-1
clone size: once
D gene: TRBD2
V gene: TRBV11-1

CDR3 protein: CASSVVGQGTRGGEQFF
CDR3 DNA: TGTGCCAGCAGCGTAGTGGGACAGGGGACCCGAGGCGGTGAGCAGTTCTTC
J gene: TRBJ2-1
clone size: .
D gene: TRBD1
V gene: TRBV9

CDR3 protein: CASSPRGGHEAFF
CDR3 DNA: TGTGCCAGTAGCCCTAGGGGGGGGCATGAAGCTTTCTTT
J gene: TRBJ1-1
clone size: .
D gene: .
V gene: TRBV19

CDR3 protein: CASSQRAGGQTRPQYF
CDR3 DNA: TGTGCCAGCAGCCAAAGAGCGGGGGGGCAGACCCGACCGCAGTATTTT
J gene: TRBJ2-3
clone size: .
D gene: TRBD2
V gene: TRBV14

CDR3 protein: CASSSPREVASGYTF
CDR3 DNA: TGTGCCAGCAGTTCACCTAGGGAAGTGGCGAGTGGCTACACCTTC
J gene: TRBJ1-2
clone size: few
D gene: .
V gene: TRBV6-6

CDR3 protein: CASSLQAVNTEAFF
CDR3 DNA: TGTGCCAGCAGTTTACAGGCCGTGAACACTGAAGCTTTCTTT
J gene: TRBJ1-1
clone size: .
D gene: .
V gene: TRBV27

CDR3 protein: CASTSGEAGANVLTF
CDR3 DNA: TGTGCCAGTACCTCCGGGGAGGCCGGGGCCAACGTCCTGACTTTC
J gene: TRBJ2-6
clone size: .
D gene: .
V gene: TRBV19

CDR3 protein: CASSFNLGYTIYF
CDR3 DNA: TGTGCCAGCAGCTTTAACTTGGGATACACCATATATTTT
J gene: TRBJ1-3
clone size: .
D gene: .
V gene: TRBV7-2

CDR3 protein: CASSQDSASGANVLTF
CDR3 DNA: TGTGCCAGCAGCCAGGACAGTGCCTCTGGGGCCAACGTCCTGACTTTC
J gene: TRBJ2-6
clone size: .
D gene: .
V gene: TRBV7-3

CDR3 protein: CATSRWGPGGNEQFF
CDR3 DNA: TGTGCCACCAGCCGCTGGGGCCCAGGGGGCAATGAGCAGTTCTTC
J gene: TRBJ2-1
clone size: .
D gene: TRBD1
V gene: TRBV15

CDR3 protein: CASSLIPGTGNTDTQYF
CDR3 DNA: TGTGCCAGCAGCTTAATCCCTGGGACTGGAAACACAGATACGCAGTATTTT
J gene: TRBJ2-3
clone size: .
D gene: .
V gene: TRBV7-3

CDR3 protein: CASSIGERTRSYNEQFF
CDR3 DNA: TGTGCCAGTAGTATAGGAGAGCGGACCCGCTCCTACAATGAGCAGTTCTTC
J gene: TRBJ2-1
clone size: .
D gene: .
V gene: TRBV19

CDR3 protein: CASTQGRPRDEQFF
CDR3 DNA: TGTGCCAGCACCCAAGGGAGGCCCAGGGATGAGCAGTTCTTC
J gene: TRBJ2-1
clone size: .
D gene: .
V gene: TRBV7-3

CDR3 protein: CASISGNTIYF
CDR3 DNA: TGTGCCAGCATTTCTGGAAACACCATATATTTT
J gene: TRBJ1-3
clone size: once
D gene: .
V gene: TRBV6-1

CDR3 protein: CASSQDSGLAYEQYF
CDR3 DNA: TGTGCCAGCAGCCAAGATTCTGGACTAGCCTACGAGCAGTACTTC
J gene: TRBJ2-7
clone size: .
D gene: TRBD2
V gene: TRBV4-2

CDR3 protein: CASSGRVSGGPDTQYF
CDR3 DNA: TGTGCCAGCAGTGGTCGGGTGTCCGGGGGGCCAGATACGCAGTATTTT
J gene: TRBJ2-3
clone size: .
D gene: .
V gene: TRBV6-1

CDR3 protein: CASSLIGQGAGGYTF
CDR3 DNA: TGCGCCAGCAGCTTGATAGGGCAGGGGGCAGGTGGCTACACCTTC
J gene: TRBJ1-2
clone size: .
D gene: TRBD1
V gene: TRBV5-1

CDR3 protein: CSAAVTSNTEAFF
CDR3 DNA: TGCAGCGCCGCCGTGACTTCTAACACTGAAGCTTTCTTT
J gene: TRBJ1-1
clone size: .
D gene: .
V gene: TRBV29-1

CDR3 protein: CSVGRELDYGYTF
CDR3 DNA: TGCAGCGTGGGTCGGGAACTTGACTATGGCTACACCTTC
J gene: TRBJ1-2
clone size: .
D gene: .
V gene: TRBV29-1

CDR3 protein: CASSPLGTGQGYGYTF
CDR3 DNA: TGTGCCAGCTCTCCACTCGGGACGGGGCAGGGCTATGGCTACACCTTC
J gene: TRBJ1-2
clone size: .
D gene: .
V gene: TRBV25-1

CDR3 protein: CASSLGGLAGVLDEQFF
CDR3 DNA: TGTGCCAGCAGCTTAGGAGGACTAGCGGGAGTTCTAGATGAGCAGTTCTTC
J gene: TRBJ2-1
clone size: .
D gene: TRBD2
V gene: TRBV11-3

CDR3 protein: CASSQASGSTGELFF
CDR3 DNA: TGCGCCAGCAGCCAAGCTAGCGGGAGCACCGGGGAGCTGTTTTTT
J gene: TRBJ2-2
clone size: .
D gene: TRBD2
V gene: TRBV4-3

CDR3 protein: CASSTRGQGRGTEAFF
CDR3 DNA: TGTGCCAGCTCAACAAGGGGCCAGGGGAGAGGCACTGAAGCTTTCTTT
J gene: TRBJ1-1
clone size: .
D gene: .
V gene: TRBV18

CDR3 protein: CASSLGGPGANVLTF
CDR3 DNA: TGTGCCAGCAGCTTGGGGGGGCCTGGGGCCAACGTCCTGACTTTC
J gene: TRBJ2-6
clone size: .
D gene: .
V gene: TRBV5-4

CDR3 protein: CASSWGLAERNGEQFF
CDR3 DNA: TGTGCCAGCAGCTGGGGGCTAGCTGAGCGAAATGGTGAGCAGTTCTTC
J gene: TRBJ2-1
clone size: .
D gene: .
V gene: TRBV11-3

CDR3 protein: CASKWGRGNTEAFF
CDR3 DNA: TGTGCCAGTAAGTGGGGACGGGGGAACACTGAAGCTTTCTTT
J gene: TRBJ1-1
clone size: large
D gene: .
V gene: TRBV19

CDR3 protein: CASSLARSTDTQYF
CDR3 DNA: TGTGCCAGCAGCTTGGCCAGGTCTACAGATACGCAGTATTTT
J gene: TRBJ2-3
clone size: once
D gene: .
V gene: TRBV5-6

CDR3 protein: CASSSSPVTRPTYNEQFF
CDR3 DNA: TGTGCCAGCAGCTCCTCACCTGTTACTCGGCCGACTTACAATGAGCAGTTCTTC
J gene: TRBJ2-1
clone size: .
D gene: .
V gene: TRBV7-8

CDR3 protein: CAWSVVEFRQFF
CDR3 DNA: TGTGCCTGGAGTGTGGTGGAATTTCGACAGTTCTTC
J gene: TRBJ2-1
clone size: .
D gene: .
V gene: TRBV30

CDR3 protein: CASSLLLTGNYGYTF
CDR3 DNA: TGTGCCAGCAGCCTCCTCCTGACAGGGAACTATGGCTACACCTTC
J gene: TRBJ1-2
clone size: .
D gene: TRBD1
V gene: TRBV5-6

CDR3 protein: CASSEIGNTEAFF
CDR3 DNA: TGTGCCAGCAGTGAAATCGGGAACACTGAAGCTTTCTTT
J gene: TRBJ1-1
clone size: .
D gene: .
V gene: TRBV6-1

CDR3 protein: CASSQDLDIRVKTEAFF
CDR3 DNA: TGCGCCAGCAGCCAAGATCTAGATATCAGGGTGAAGACTGAAGCTTTCTTT
J gene: TRBJ1-1
clone size: .
D gene: .
V gene: TRBV4-3

CDR3 protein: CASSSTRGTEAFF
CDR3 DNA: TGTGCCAGTAGTTCTACGAGGGGCACTGAAGCTTTCTTT
J gene: TRBJ1-1
clone size: .
D gene: .
V gene: TRBV19

CDR3 protein: CSVADRGLEKLFF
CDR3 DNA: TGCAGCGTCGCGGACAGGGGGCTTGAAAAACTGTTTTTT
J gene: TRBJ1-4
clone size: .
D gene: TRBD1
V gene: TRBV29-1

CDR3 protein: CASQGQGNMNTEAFF
CDR3 DNA: TGTGCTAGTCAAGGACAGGGGAACATGAACACTGAAGCTTTCTTT
J gene: TRBJ1-1
clone size: .
D gene: TRBD1
V gene: TRBV12-5

CDR3 protein: CASSTSGGQETQYF
CDR3 DNA: TGTGCTAGCAGCACTAGCGGGGGCCAAGAGACCCAGTACTTC
J gene: TRBJ2-5
clone size: .
D gene: TRBD2
V gene: TRBV7-7

CDR3 protein: CASSLGGVAGDAYEQYF
CDR3 DNA: TGTGCCAGCAGCTTAGGCGGGGTAGCGGGAGACGCCTACGAGCAGTACTTC
J gene: TRBJ2-7
clone size: .
D gene: TRBD2
V gene: TRBV7-6

CDR3 protein: CASRGVGGATEAFF
CDR3 DNA: TGTGCCAGCAGGGGAGTGGGGGGGGCCACTGAAGCTTTCTTT
J gene: TRBJ1-1
clone size: once
D gene: .
V gene: TRBV28

CDR3 protein: CASRPTGYEQFF
CDR3 DNA: TGTGCCAGCAGACCTACAGGGTATGAGCAGTTCTTC
J gene: TRBJ2-1
clone size: .
D gene: .
V gene: TRBV6-1

CDR3 protein: CASSLGLAAAYEQYF
CDR3 DNA: TGTGCCAGCAGCTTAGGGCTAGCCGCTGCCTACGAGCAGTACTTC
J gene: TRBJ2-7
clone size: .
D gene: .
V gene: TRBV7-2

CDR3 protein: CASSTDSLEQFF
CDR3 DNA: TGTGCCAGCAGCACGGACAGTCTTGAGCAGTTCTTC
J gene: TRBJ2-1
clone size: .
D gene: .
V gene: TRBV7-9